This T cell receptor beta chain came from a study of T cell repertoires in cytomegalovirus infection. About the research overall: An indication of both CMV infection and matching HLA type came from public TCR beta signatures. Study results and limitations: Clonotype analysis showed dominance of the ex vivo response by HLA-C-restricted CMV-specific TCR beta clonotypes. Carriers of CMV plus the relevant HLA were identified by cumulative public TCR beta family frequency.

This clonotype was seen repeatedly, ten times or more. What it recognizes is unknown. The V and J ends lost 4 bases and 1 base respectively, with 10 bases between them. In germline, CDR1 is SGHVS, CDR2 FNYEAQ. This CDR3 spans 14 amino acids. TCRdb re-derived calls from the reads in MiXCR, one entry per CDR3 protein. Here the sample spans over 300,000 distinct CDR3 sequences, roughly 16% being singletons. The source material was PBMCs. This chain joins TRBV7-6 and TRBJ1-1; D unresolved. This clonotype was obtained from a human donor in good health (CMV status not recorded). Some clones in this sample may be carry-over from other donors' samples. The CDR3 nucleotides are TGTGCCAGCAGCTCAGAGGAGACGAACACTGAAGCTTTCTTT. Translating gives CASSSEETNTEAFF.